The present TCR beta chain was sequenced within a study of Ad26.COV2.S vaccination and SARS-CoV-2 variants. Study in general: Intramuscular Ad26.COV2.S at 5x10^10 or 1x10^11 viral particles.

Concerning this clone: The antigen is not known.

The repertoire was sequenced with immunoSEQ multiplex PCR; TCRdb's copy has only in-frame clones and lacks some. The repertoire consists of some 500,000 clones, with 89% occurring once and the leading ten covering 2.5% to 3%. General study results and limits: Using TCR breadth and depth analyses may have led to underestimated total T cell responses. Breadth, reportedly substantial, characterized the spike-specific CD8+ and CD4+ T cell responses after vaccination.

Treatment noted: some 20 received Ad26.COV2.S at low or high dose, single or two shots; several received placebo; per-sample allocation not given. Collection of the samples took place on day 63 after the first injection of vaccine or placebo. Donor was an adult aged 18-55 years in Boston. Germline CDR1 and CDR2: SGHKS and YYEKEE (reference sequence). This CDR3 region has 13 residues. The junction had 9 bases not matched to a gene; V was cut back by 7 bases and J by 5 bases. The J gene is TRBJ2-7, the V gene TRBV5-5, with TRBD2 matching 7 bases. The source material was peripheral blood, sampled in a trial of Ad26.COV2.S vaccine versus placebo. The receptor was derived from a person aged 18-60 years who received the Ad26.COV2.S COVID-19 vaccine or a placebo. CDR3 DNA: TGTGCCAGCGGGAGGGCCGGTAGGGACGAGCAGTACTTC. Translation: CASGRAGRDEQYF.